This T cell receptor (beta chain) was captured in a study of T cell clonality in common variable immunodeficiency. Notes on the study in general: Compared with healthy controls, CVID subjects showed increased TCRbeta clonality, mostly in about a third. In common variable immunodeficiency, TCR beta chains reportedly carried fewer deletions and N-nucleotide insertions.

TCRdb's copy holds only in-frame clones and misses some; the assay was immunoSEQ multiplex PCR. This sample has about 42,000 clones, each found more than once. Diagnosis required reduced IgG, IgA and/or IgM with specific antibody deficiency. Blood came from CVID subjects not ill and not taking immunomodulatory or immunosuppressive medication. V was trimmed by 4 bases and J by 4 bases, leaving 8 bases between them. The germline V gene encodes CDR1 WSHSY and CDR2 SAAADI. The CDR3 has 13 residues. A note on this clone: Its specificity is unknown. The read gets to within 3 residues of the CDR3 end, and the germline J gene fills in the rest.

This TCR was recovered from a human donor with common variable immunodeficiency. The sequenced sample was peripheral blood mononuclear cells. This rearrangement joins TRBV10-2 to TRBJ1-5, with no clear D. The CDR3 loop reads CASSVDSNQPQHF. The part of the CDR3 DNA that was read is TGCGCCAGCAGTGTAGATAGTAATCAGCCC.